Listed here is a single T cell receptor (beta chain). CDR3 length: 15 residues. V was cut by 5 bases and J by 6 bases, with 20 bases left in between. Germline V gene data show CDR1 as SEHNR and CDR2 as FQNEAQ (reference sequence). Sequenced by immunoSEQ multiplex PCR; TCRdb stores in-frame clones only, minus some. The sample holds some 70,000 clones; 80% to 95% are singletons and the top ten take roughly 5%. The data are from a study of technical replicates of blood from a few donors. Sequenced input: PBMCs. This TCR was recovered from a human donor in good health. Some clones in this sample may be carry-over from other donors' samples. The V and J genes are TRBV7-9 and TRBJ2-7; D unclear. This CDR3 is CASSALRVTLSEQYF. DNA for the CDR3: TGTGCCAGCAGCGCTCTCCGGGTTACCCTCTCCGAGCAGTACTTC.